This TCR beta chain was obtained from a study of T-cell memory formation after mild COVID-19 (dated by TCRdb to the early 2020s). Study-level background: Most TCR sequence clusters were specific to one of the two donors. In a couple of donors, T-cell clones that expanded and contracted after mild COVID-19 were tracked by sequencing TCRalpha and TCRbeta repertoires over time. Two young, previously healthy adult volunteers made up the cohort, one male and one female. Findings and caveats that apply to the study as a whole: The study covered only a couple of mild cases, and larger cohorts including severe cases with pre-infection samples were considered necessary. Contracting CD4+ clones were found mainly in CM and EM memory subsets, while CD8+ clones were enriched in EMRA. Some responding clones were found in pre-infection memory, which suggests that pre-existing cross-reactive memory T cells took part in the SARS-CoV-2 response. Whether the second-wave clones peaking on day 37 were SARS-CoV-2 specific was not confirmed. From day 15 to 85, contracting clones showed balanced CD4/CD8 phenotypes, whereas a second wave of clones that expanded from day 15 to 37 leaned towards CD4+.

Ficoll-Paque density gradient centrifugation was used to isolate PBMCs. The data were produced on an Illumina NovaSeq 6000. cDNA libraries for TCRalpha and TCRbeta were prepared by 5'RACE using constant-segment primers, with sample barcodes and unique molecular identifiers added. RNA was extracted from every sample with Trizol reagent. Library amplification was performed in two PCR steps, and a second sample barcode and Illumina TruSeq adapters were introduced in the second step. Libraries were sequenced on an Illumina NovaSeq with 2 x 150 bp paired-end reads. In the paper's pipeline: With migec v1.2.7, reads were demultiplexed and then collapsed into UMI-guided consensus sequences. With mixcr v2.1.11, UMI consensuses were aligned to TRA and TRB V and J templates and assembled into clonotypes. A clonotype was counted as expanded or contracted only if both edgeR and NoisET called the change significant, with noise models trained on biological replicates. edgeR calls used a false discovery rate-adjusted p below 0.01 and a log2 fold-change threshold of 1. As an exploratory analysis of dynamics, PCA with hierarchical clustering was applied to max-normalized trajectories of the 1000 most abundant clonotypes. The CD4 or CD8 phenotype of responding clones was assigned using the separately sequenced CD4+ and CD8+ repertoires. The public reads were quality trimmed at Q25 with fastp and then assembled into clones with MiXCR by TCRdb, keeping productive beta chains. Duplicate CDR3 protein sequences are folded into a single record with the most common DNA and genes. The V and J calls and clone size come from TCRdb's table, not from the authors' own analysis. This sample gives some 410,000 distinct CDR3 sequences in total; 23% of them show up just once. The ten largest make up around 12% of the sample.

The CDR3 spans 12 residues, from the cysteine through the phenylalanine. The sequence is cut down to CDR3 DNA, 36 bases in frame from base 1. Trimming costs V 8 bases and J 9 bases, and their ends lie 11 bases apart. CDR1 MNHEY and CDR2 SMNVEV are derived from the germline V gene (reference sequence). This clonotype was seen a few times. The antigen it binds to is not known. It has no much larger one-base neighbor in the sample; base qualities were not kept. The receptor comes from an adult woman who had mild COVID-19 (a few samples of this study predate the infection). The sample titles of this study are shuffled in the database, so cell type and time point are left out; the donor was told from shared clones. Sequenced input: PBMCs or a T cell subset sorted from them (not recorded which). Here the chain combines TRBV27 and TRBJ1-6, with the D gene call left open. The CDR3 here reads CASGVGISPLHF. The sequenced DNA is TGTGCCAGCGGAGTAGGGATTTCACCCCTCCACTTT.